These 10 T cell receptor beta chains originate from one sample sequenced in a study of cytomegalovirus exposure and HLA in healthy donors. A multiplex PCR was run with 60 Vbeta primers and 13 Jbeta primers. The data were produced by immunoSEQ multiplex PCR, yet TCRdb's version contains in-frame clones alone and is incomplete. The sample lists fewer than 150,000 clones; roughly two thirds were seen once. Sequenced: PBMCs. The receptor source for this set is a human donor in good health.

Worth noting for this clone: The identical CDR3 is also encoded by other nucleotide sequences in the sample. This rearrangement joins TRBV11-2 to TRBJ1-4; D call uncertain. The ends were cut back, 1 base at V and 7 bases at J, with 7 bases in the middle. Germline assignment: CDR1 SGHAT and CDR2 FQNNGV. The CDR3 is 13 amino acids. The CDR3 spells CASSLGGSEKLFF. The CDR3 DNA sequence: TGTGCCAGCAGCTTAGGAGGGAGTGAAAAACTGTTTTTT. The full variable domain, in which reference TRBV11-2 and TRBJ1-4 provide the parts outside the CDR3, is EAGVAQSPRYKIIEKRQSVAFWCNPISGHATLYWYQQILGQGPKLLIQFQNNGVVDDSQLPKDRFSAERLKGVDSTLKIQPAKLEDSAVYLCASSLGGSEKLFFGSGTQLSVL.

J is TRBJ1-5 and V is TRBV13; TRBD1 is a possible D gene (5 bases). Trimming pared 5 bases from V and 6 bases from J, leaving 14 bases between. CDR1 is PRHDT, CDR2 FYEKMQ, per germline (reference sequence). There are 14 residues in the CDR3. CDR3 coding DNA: TGTGCCAGCAGCATTGGGACTCACACTCAGCCCCAGCATTTT. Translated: CASSIGTHTQPQHF.

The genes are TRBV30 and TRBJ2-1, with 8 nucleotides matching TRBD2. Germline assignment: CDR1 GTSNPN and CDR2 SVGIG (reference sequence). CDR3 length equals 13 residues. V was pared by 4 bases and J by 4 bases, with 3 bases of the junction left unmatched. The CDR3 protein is CAWKGTRYNEQFF. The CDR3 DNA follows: TGTGCCTGGAAAGGGACTAGATACAATGAGCAGTTCTTC.

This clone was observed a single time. CDR3 DNA: TGCGCCAGCAGCTTGGGCCTAGCGGGAATGTACGAGCAGTACTTC. Its translation: CASSLGLAGMYEQYF. The J gene is TRBJ2-7, the V gene TRBV5-1; 9 nucleotides align to TRBD2. This CDR3 has 15 residues. Germline-derived CDR1 and CDR2 are SGHRS and YFSETQ. The junction had 5 bases not matched to a gene; V was cut back by 0 bases and J by 4 bases.

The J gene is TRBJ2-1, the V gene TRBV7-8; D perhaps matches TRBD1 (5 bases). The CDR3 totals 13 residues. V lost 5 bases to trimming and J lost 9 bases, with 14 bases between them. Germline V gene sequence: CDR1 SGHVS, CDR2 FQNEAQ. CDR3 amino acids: CASSHSRASEQFF. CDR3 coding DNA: TGTGCCAGCAGCCACTCCAGGGCCAGTGAGCAGTTCTTC.

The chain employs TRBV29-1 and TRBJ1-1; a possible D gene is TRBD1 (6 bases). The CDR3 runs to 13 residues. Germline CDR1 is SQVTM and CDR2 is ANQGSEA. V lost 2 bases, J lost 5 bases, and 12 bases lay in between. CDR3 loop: CSVEKSQGTEAFF. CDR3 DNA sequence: TGCAGCGTTGAAAAAAGCCAGGGGACTGAAGCTTTCTTT.

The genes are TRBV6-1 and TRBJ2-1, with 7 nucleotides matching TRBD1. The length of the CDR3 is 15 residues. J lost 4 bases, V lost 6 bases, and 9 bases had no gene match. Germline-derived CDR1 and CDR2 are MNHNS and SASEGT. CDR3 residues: CASRNPDREYNEQFF. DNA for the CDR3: TGTGCCAGCAGGAATCCCGACAGGGAATACAATGAGCAGTTCTTC.

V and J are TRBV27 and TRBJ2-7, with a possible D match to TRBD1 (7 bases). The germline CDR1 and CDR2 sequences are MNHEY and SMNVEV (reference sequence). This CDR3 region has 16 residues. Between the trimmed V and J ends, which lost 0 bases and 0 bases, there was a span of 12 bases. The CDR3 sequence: CASSLSWRGPSYEQYF. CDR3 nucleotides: TGTGCCAGCAGTTTATCGTGGAGGGGGCCCTCCTACGAGCAGTACTTC.

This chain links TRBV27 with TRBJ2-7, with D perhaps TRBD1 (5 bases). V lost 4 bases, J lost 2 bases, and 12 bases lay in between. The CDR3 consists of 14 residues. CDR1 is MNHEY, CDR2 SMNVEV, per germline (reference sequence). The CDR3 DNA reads TGTGCCAGCAGTTCGACAGCGTCAGCCTACGAGCAGTACTTC. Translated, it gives CASSSTASAYEQYF.

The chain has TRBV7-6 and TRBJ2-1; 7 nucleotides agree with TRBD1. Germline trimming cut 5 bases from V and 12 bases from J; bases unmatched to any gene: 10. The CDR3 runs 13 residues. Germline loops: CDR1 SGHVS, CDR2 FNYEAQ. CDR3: CASSPRTGSMQFF. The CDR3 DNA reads TGTGCCAGCAGCCCCCGGACAGGATCAATGCAGTTCTTC. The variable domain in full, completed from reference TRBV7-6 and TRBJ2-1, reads GAGVSQSPRYKVTKRGQDVALRCDPISGHVSLYWYRQALGQGPEFLTYFNYEAQQDKSGLPNDRFSAERPEGSISTLTIQRTEQRDSAMYRCASSPRTGSMQFFGPGTRLTVL.